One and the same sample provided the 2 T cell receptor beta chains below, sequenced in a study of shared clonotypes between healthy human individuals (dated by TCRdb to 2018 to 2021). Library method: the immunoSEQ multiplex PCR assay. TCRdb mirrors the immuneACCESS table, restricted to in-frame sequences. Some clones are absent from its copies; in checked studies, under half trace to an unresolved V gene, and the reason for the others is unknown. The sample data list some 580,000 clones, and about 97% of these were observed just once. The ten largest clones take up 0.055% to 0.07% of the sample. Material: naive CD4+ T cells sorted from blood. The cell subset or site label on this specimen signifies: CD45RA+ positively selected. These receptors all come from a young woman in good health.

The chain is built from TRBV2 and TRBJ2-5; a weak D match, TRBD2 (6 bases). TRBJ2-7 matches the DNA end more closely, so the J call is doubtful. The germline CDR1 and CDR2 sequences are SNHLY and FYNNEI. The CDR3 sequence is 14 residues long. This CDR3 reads CASSPGVSGYEQYF. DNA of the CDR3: TGTGCCAGCAGCCCCGGGGTTAGCGGCTACGAGCAGTACTTC.

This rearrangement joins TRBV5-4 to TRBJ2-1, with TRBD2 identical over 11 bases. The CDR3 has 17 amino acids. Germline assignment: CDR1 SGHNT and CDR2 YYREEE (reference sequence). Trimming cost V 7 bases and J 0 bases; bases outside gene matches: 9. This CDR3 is CASPGTSGPNSYNEQFF. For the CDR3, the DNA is TGTGCCAGCCCCGGGACTAGCGGACCCAACTCCTACAATGAGCAGTTCTTC.